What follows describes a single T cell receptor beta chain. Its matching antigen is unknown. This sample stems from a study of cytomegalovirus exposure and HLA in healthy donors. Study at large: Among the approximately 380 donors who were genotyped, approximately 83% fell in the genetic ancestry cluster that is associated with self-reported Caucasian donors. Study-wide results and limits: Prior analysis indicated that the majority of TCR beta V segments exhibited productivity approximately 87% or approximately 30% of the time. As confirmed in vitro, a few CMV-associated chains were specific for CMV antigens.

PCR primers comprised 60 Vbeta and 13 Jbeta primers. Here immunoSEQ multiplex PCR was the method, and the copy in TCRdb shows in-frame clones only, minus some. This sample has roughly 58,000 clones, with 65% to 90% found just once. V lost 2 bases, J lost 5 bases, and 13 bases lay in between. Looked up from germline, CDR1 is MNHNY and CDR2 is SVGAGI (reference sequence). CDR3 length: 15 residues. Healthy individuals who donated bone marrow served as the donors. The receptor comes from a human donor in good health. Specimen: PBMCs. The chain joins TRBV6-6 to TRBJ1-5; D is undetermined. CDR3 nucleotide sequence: TGTGCCAGCAGTTACCACCTTGGAGGTGATCAGCCCCAGCATTTT. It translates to CASSYHLGGDQPQHF.